This T cell receptor beta chain was sequenced in a study of CD8+ T cells in alopecia areata. Points from the study as a whole: Normal scalp had lower clonality than lesional scalp, with alopecia totalis/universalis lesions showing this most strongly. Resident alphabeta T cells of normal skin are also sequenced in scalp samples.

Extraction and reverse transcription of RNA yielded cDNA as the sequencing template. Using immunoSEQ multiplex PCR, the repertoire was profiled, and TCRdb retains in-frame clones only, with some absent. The repertoire includes roughly 140,000 clones, approximately 50% of them detected once, and 0.99% sits in the top ten. About this clone: The target antigen is unknown.

Looked up from germline, CDR1 is SQVTM and CDR2 is ANQGSEA. The CDR3 spans 13 residues. V was trimmed by 7 bases and J by 5 bases, leaving 17 bases between them. This material consisted of CD4+ T cells sorted from blood, taken at week 0. The chain combines TRBV29-1 with TRBJ2-5; D remains ambiguous. This receptor was identified in a human donor with alopecia areata. DNA for the CDR3: TGCAGCGCGGCACATTCGCCTGGGGAGACCCAGTACTTC. Protein: CSAAHSPGETQYF.